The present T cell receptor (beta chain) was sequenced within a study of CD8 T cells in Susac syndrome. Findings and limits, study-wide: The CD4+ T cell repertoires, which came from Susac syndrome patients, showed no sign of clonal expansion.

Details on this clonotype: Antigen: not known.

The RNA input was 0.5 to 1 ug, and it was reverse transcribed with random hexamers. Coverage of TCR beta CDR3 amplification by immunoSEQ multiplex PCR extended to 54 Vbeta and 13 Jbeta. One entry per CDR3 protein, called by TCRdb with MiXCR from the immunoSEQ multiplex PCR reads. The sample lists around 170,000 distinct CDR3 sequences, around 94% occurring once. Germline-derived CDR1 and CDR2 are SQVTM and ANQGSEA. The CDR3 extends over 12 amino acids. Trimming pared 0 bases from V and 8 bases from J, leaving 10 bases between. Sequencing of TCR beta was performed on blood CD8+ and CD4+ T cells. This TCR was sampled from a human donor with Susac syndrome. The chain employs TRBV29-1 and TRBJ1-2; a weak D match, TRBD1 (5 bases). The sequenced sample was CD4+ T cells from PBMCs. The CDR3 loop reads CSVEDQGSGYTF. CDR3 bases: TGCAGCGTTGAAGATCAGGGTAGCGGCTACACCTTC.